Listed below are T cell receptor beta chains from one sample, sequenced in a study of blood T cells in healthy people across ages. TCRdb re-called the 5' RACE reads through MiXCR, storing one row per CDR3 protein. The sample lists fewer than 2,000,000 distinct CDR3 sequences; about 35% were seen once. The specimen was blood. The receptor source for this set is a young woman in good health. CDR3s include the opening cysteine and the closing phenylalanine or tryptophan.

J gene | V gene | CDR3 protein
TRBJ1-2 | TRBV28 | CASSPLGTDYGYTF
TRBJ1-2 | TRBV7-9 | CASSDSRIGQLYGYTF
TRBJ2-7 | TRBV7-2 | CASSLGRIRIDEQYF
TRBJ1-1 | TRBV19 | CASSADREGKNTEAFF
TRBJ2-7 | TRBV20-1 | CSANGMGISYEQYF
TRBJ2-1 | TRBV7-9 | CASSSRTGSSEQFF
TRBJ2-7 | TRBV5-1 | CTSSSGGTDEQYF
TRBJ2-3 | TRBV5-4 | CASSGGGFADTQYF
TRBJ2-1 | TRBV7-2 | CASSLRLAGGEQFF
TRBJ2-5 | TRBV20-1 | CSARDYQRDYNEQYF
TRBJ1-5 | TRBV4-2 | CASSPAGQGPNQPQHF
TRBJ2-7 | TRBV20-1 | CSARVNPISYEQYF
TRBJ2-3 | TRBV10-2 | CATDPGGDTQYF
TRBJ1-4 | TRBV28 | CASSYLNEKLFF
TRBJ1-6 | TRBV6-2/TRBV6-3 | CASSTPGQTYNSPLHF
TRBJ2-5 | TRBV9 | CASSDPEGPETQYF
TRBJ2-3 | TRBV5-1 | CASSLVESVDTQYF
TRBJ1-5 | TRBV28 | CASSLPDSNQPQHF
TRBJ1-1 | TRBV29-1 | CSVVEGSNTEAFF
TRBJ2-7 | TRBV12-3/TRBV12-4 | CAGSWTTRGEQYF
TRBJ2-1 | TRBV18 | CASSGRQGYEQFF
TRBJ2-7 | TRBV7-9 | CASSSMKDSYEQYF
TRBJ1-5 | TRBV7-9 | CPSSSGISNQPQHF
TRBJ1-2 | TRBV7-9 | CASSFRDRTEYYGYTF
TRBJ2-7 | TRBV29-1 | CSVARGGQGHEQYF
TRBJ2-1 | TRBV5-6 | CASSKDRGTNHNEQFF
TRBJ2-7 | TRBV27 | CASSPNPRFLEQYF
TRBJ1-2 | TRBV20-1 | CSARPVGGGYTF
TRBJ2-2 | TRBV12-3/TRBV12-4 | CASSPIKGGGNTGELFF
TRBJ1-6 | TRBV2 | CASSTVLGASNSPLHF
TRBJ2-5 | TRBV28 | CASSSSTRAASFRETQYF
TRBJ1-2 | TRBV4-1 | CASSRGPGVLSYSYTF
TRBJ1-2 | TRBV5-1 | CASSLADRDYGYTF
TRBJ1-5 | TRBV21-1 | CASSRVGPWAFNQPQHF
TRBJ1-2 | TRBV28 | CASSRQGDEDYGYTF
NA | TRBV19 | CASSKTGSAGIHEQYF
TRBJ2-3 | TRBV11-2 | CASSLEGDFTDTQYF
TRBJ2-7 | TRBV2 | CASPRGPSYEQYF
TRBJ2-2 | TRBV29-1 | CSVGYRLAGGRSGKLFF
TRBJ2-1 | TRBV9 | CASSVAGRWGVYNEQFF
TRBJ2-1 | TRBV4-1 | CASSQLGLAGYNEQFF
TRBJ2-6 | TRBV27 | CASSFLANSGANVLTF
TRBJ2-1 | TRBV11-2 | CASSLGSQENEQFF
TRBJ2-5 | TRBV20-1 | CSASPADRRTIQETQYF
TRBJ1-5 | TRBV7-2 | CASSLGGKGVPPHF
TRBJ2-3 | TRBV18 | CASSPRGGLLLRDTQYF
TRBJ1-2 | TRBV4-1 | CASSQELVTGGFGYTF
TRBJ2-5 | TRBV7-8 | CASSLSDAGAGETQYF
TRBJ2-7 | TRBV27 | CASWTGGYEQYF
TRBJ1-5 | TRBV11-2 | CASSQGKRNQPQHF